A single sample is the source of the 7 T cell receptor beta chains below, sequenced in a study of T cells in Graves' hyperthyroidism and ophthalmopathy. Amplification yielded TCR beta CDR3 regions, with RNA transcripts as the source. The HTBI primer set served for first-round RT-PCR of the TCR CDR3. TCRdb analysed the multiplex PCR reads with MiXCR anew, one entry per CDR3 protein. Here the sample spans 750,000 to 900,000 distinct CDR3 sequences, 35% to 40% being singletons. The sequenced material came from blood. The receptor source for this set is a man in his late teens or twenties with Graves' hyperthyroidism.

This clonotype was seen a handful of times. This chain links TRBV7-9 with TRBJ2-2, with D hard to call. Per the germline V gene, CDR1 is SEHNR and CDR2 is FQNEAQ (reference sequence). CDR3 length: 15 amino acids. Trimming left V 3 bases short and J 5 bases short, with 13 bases between. CDR3 sequence: CASSFQEGSTGELFF. The CDR3 coding sequence is TGTGCCAGCAGCTTCCAGGAAGGGTCTACCGGGGAGCTGTTTTTT.

The chain recombines TRBV20-1 with TRBJ2-5; D is perhaps TRBD1 or TRBD2 (5 bases each). The CDR3 length is 13 residues. Germline-derived CDR1 and CDR2 are DFQATT and SNEGSKA (reference sequence). The V and J ends lost 5 bases and 2 bases respectively, with 12 bases between them. The CDR3 bases are TGCAGTGCTCCCCGGGACGCACAAGAGACCCAGTACTTC. Its translation is CSAPRDAQETQYF.

V and J are TRBV9 and TRBJ1-2; the D gene is possibly TRBD1 (5 bases). CDR1 and CDR2 (germline): SGDLS, YYNGEE. There are 15 residues in the CDR3. V was clipped by 5 bases and J by 0 bases, with 14 bases between them. CDR3 protein: CASRSGHSANYGYTF. CDR3 sequence (DNA): TGTGCCAGCAGATCCGGACACTCAGCTAACTATGGCTACACCTTC.

A remark on this clonotype: A read error may explain this, as a much larger clone is one base away. The J gene is TRBJ2-7, the V gene TRBV29-1; possible D gene TRBD2, 6 bases. CDR1 is SQVTM and CDR2 is ANQGSEA in the germline V gene. This CDR3 is 12 amino acids long. The CDR3 coding sequence is TGCAGCGTCATAGCGGCTGCCTACGAGCAGTGCTTC. This sequence encodes CSVIAAAYEQCF.

The V and J genes are TRBV7-2 and TRBJ2-2; 9 nucleotides agree with TRBD2. V was clipped by 5 bases and J by 5 bases; unmatched bases: 12. This CDR3 comprises 17 residues. CDR1 and CDR2 from the germline V gene are SGHTA and FQGNSA. The CDR3 DNA reads as TGTGCCAGCAGCCAAGATCAGGCGGGAGGGCCGACCGGGGAGCTGTTTTTT. It is translated as CASSQDQAGGPTGELFF.

The rearrangement links TRBV29-1 to TRBJ2-7, with D possibly being TRBD1 (6 bases). This CDR3 comprises 13 residues. The ends were cut back, 8 bases at V and 6 bases at J, with 20 bases in the middle. In germline, CDR1 is SQVTM, CDR2 ANQGSEA. CDR3 in DNA: TGCAGCCTCAGGGGCGTCAGTCCGATCGAGCAGTACTTC. Protein product: CSLRGVSPIEQYF.

This chain joins TRBV9 and TRBJ1-1; D not certain. The CDR3 runs 14 residues. Trimming took 4 bases from V and 4 from J, leaving 14 bases between them. Germline lookup yields CDR1 SGDLS and CDR2 YYNGEE. CDR3 sequence: CASSQDQRGTEAFF. Written as DNA, the CDR3 is TGTGCCAGCAGCCAAGATCAACGGGGCACTGAAGCTTTCTTT.